A selection of T cell receptor beta chains follows, all from one sample in a study of shared clonotypes between healthy human individuals. Sequencing used immunoSEQ multiplex PCR; TCRdb keeps in-frame clones, though not all of them. The sample carries about 480,000 clones, over 60% recorded once. The specimen sequenced was PBMCs. Receptors originate from a woman between 40 and 55 years old in good health. Some clones in this sample may be carry-over from other donors' samples. Both conserved end residues are part of each CDR3. D genes are given only for firm matches. Rows may omit the clone size; those that give it use once, few, many or a size class.

-	-	TRBJ2-3	TRBV5-6	CASSPLGTRSTDTQYF	TGTGCCAGCAGCCCCCTCGGGACAAGAAGCACAGATACGCAGTATTTT
-	TRBD1	TRBJ1-1	TRBV10-3	CAISEGQGPTNTEAFF	TGTGCCATCAGTGAGGGACAGGGACCAACGAACACTGAAGCTTTCTTT
-	-	TRBJ2-7	TRBV5-4	CASSRLASEQYF	TGTGCCAGCAGCCGTCTGGCTTCCGAGCAGTACTTC
-	-	TRBJ1-2	TRBV28	CASSFRSDTGGYTF	TGTGCCAGCAGTTTCCGATCGGACACAGGGGGCTACACCTTC
-	TRBD2	TRBJ2-1	TRBV6-1	CASSEWGTSGMMSSYNEQFF	TGTGCCAGCAGTGAATGGGGGACTAGCGGGATGATGAGCTCCTACAATGAGCAGTTCTTC
few	TRBD2	TRBJ2-7	TRBV5-1	CASSLGTSGSYEQYF	TGCGCCAGCAGCCTCGGGACTAGCGGCTCCTACGAGCAGTACTTC
-	-	TRBJ2-7	TRBV7-6	CASSLTPSTYEQYF	TGTGCCAGCAGCTTAACCCCATCAACCTACGAGCAGTACTTC
-	-	TRBJ1-1	TRBV18	CASSPEGNTEAFF	TGTGCCAGCTCACCAGAAGGCAACACTGAAGCTTTCTTT
once	TRBD2	TRBJ2-1	TRBV5-1	CASSLAPGLADLSYNEQFF	TGCGCCAGCAGCTTGGCCCCGGGACTAGCGGACCTCAGCTACAATGAGCAGTTCTTC
-	-	TRBJ1-2	TRBV28	CASSALYGYTF	TGTGCCAGCAGTGCCCTGTATGGCTACACCTTC
-	-	TRBJ1-6	TRBV11-2	CASSLYGVSSYNSPLHF	TGTGCCAGCAGCTTATATGGGGTTAGCTCCTATAATTCACCCCTCCACTTT
-	TRBD1	TRBJ1-1	TRBV29-1	CSVGQGAVTEAFF	TGCAGCGTGGGACAGGGGGCGGTCACTGAAGCTTTCTTT
-	TRBD1	TRBJ2-1	TRBV29-1	CSVVTERGQGTTSIYNEQFF	TGCAGCGTTGTCACCGAGAGAGGACAGGGGACTACCTCCATCTACAATGAGCAGTTCTTC
once	TRBD1	TRBJ2-2	TRBV19	CASSPTGVPGELFF	TGTGCCAGTAGCCCGACAGGGGTCCCCGGGGAGCTGTTTTTT
-	TRBD1	TRBJ1-5	TRBV6-1	CASSDPWTGGFQPQHF	TGTGCCAGCAGTGATCCTTGGACAGGGGGCTTTCAGCCCCAGCATTTT
-	TRBD1	TRBJ2-1	TRBV28	CASSSSFPQGVRMNEQFF	TGTGCCAGCAGCTCCTCCTTTCCACAGGGGGTACGGATGAATGAGCAGTTCTTC
-	TRBD1	TRBJ1-2	TRBV7-9	CASSPGGMYGYTF	TGTGCCAGCAGCCCAGGGGGAATGTATGGCTACACCTTC
-	-	TRBJ1-3	TRBV7-9	CASSRGGQTIGNTIYF	TGTGCCAGCAGCCGCGGGGGGCAGACTATCGGAAACACCATATATTTT
-	TRBD1	TRBJ1-5	TRBV30	CAWSAARTGGHQPQHF	TGTGCCTGGAGTGCCGCGCGGACAGGGGGGCATCAGCCCCAGCATTTT
once	TRBD2	TRBJ2-1	TRBV9	CASSVGFTSGKYNEQFF	TGTGCCAGCAGCGTAGGCTTTACTAGCGGGAAATACAATGAGCAGTTCTTC
few	-	TRBJ2-5	TRBV5-1	CASSPQTGNGETQYF	TGCGCCAGCAGCCCCCAAACAGGGAATGGAGAGACCCAGTACTTC
-	-	TRBJ2-7	TRBV28	CASGGSYEQYF	TGTGCCAGCGGAGGGTCCTACGAGCAGTACTTC
-	TRBD1	TRBJ1-2	TRBV28	CASSPGRGIYGYTF	TGTGCCAGCAGTCCCGGCAGGGGGATCTATGGCTACACCTTC
-	TRBD2	TRBJ2-7	TRBV5-1	CASRIAGSYEQYF	TGCGCCAGCCGGATAGCGGGTTCCTACGAGCAGTACTTC
-	-	TRBJ1-2	TRBV25-1	CASSEFSYGYTF	TGTGCCAGCAGTGAATTTAGCTATGGCTACACCTTC
-	-	TRBJ1-1	TRBV19	CASSLTDRLEAFF	TGTGCCAGTAGTCTTACGGACCGGTTAGAAGCTTTCTTT
-	-	TRBJ2-5	TRBV5-6	CASSLKGKAETQYF	TGTGCCAGCAGCTTGAAAGGGAAAGCGGAGACCCAGTACTTC
once	TRBD1	TRBJ2-7	TRBV11-2	CASSSPGQGYEQYF	TGTGCCAGCAGCTCTCCGGGACAGGGTTACGAGCAGTACTTC
-	-	TRBJ2-7	TRBV7-2	CASSVTGYEQYF	TGTGCCAGCAGCGTTACTGGTTACGAGCAGTACTTC
-	-	TRBJ2-3	TRBV5-1	CASSLILTDTQYF	TGCGCCAGCAGCTTGATACTCACAGATACGCAGTATTTT
-	TRBD1	TRBJ1-4	TRBV15	CATSRDRGLREKLFF	TGTGCCACCTCCCGGGACAGGGGGCTTCGTGAAAAACTGTTTTTT
-	-	TRBJ2-2	TRBV2	CASSWLGRSGELFF	TGTGCCAGCAGTTGGCTGGGGAGGTCCGGGGAGCTGTTTTTT
-	-	TRBJ1-2	TRBV7-9	CASSSFPGRANYGYTF	TGTGCCAGCAGCTCCTTTCCGGGACGGGCTAACTATGGCTACACCTTC
-	-	TRBJ1-5	TRBV5-1	CASSLDAHGAGQPQHF	TGCGCCAGCAGCTTGGACGCTCATGGGGCGGGTCAGCCCCAGCATTTT
-	-	TRBJ2-7	TRBV20-1	CSASPDYEQYF	TGCAGTGCTAGTCCTGACTACGAGCAGTACTTC
-	-	TRBJ1-2	TRBV7-9	CASSPELVYGYTF	TGTGCCAGCAGCCCAGAGCTGGTTTATGGCTACACCTTC
-	-	TRBJ2-1	TRBV27	CASSSLMGAPIF	TGTGCCAGCAGTTCGCTAATGGGAGCCCCTATCTTC
-	-	TRBJ1-5	TRBV11-1	CASSPNGGGQPQHF	TGTGCCAGCAGCCCTAATGGGGGCGGTCAGCCCCAGCATTTT
-	TRBD2	TRBJ2-3	TRBV10-3	CAIMTSGEGTDTQYF	TGTGCCATAATGACTAGCGGTGAGGGGACAGATACGCAGTATTTT
-	-	TRBJ1-3	TRBV28	CASSLLGGTGNTIYF	TGTGCCAGCAGTTTATTGGGGGGGACGGGAAACACCATATATTTT
-	-	TRBJ1-2	TRBV27	CASSLTQGLPNYGYTF	TGTGCCAGCAGTTTAACCCAGGGGCTCCCTAACTATGGCTACACCTTC
-	TRBD1	TRBJ2-7	TRBV5-1	CASSFDRGRTYEQYF	TGCGCCAGCAGCTTTGACAGGGGGCGGACCTACGAGCAGTACTTC
-	TRBD2	TRBJ2-7	TRBV23-1	CASSQLGLAESYEQYF	TGCGCCAGCAGTCAACTCGGACTAGCGGAATCCTACGAGCAGTACTTC
-	-	TRBJ2-7	TRBV6-5	CASSRGAGLEQYF	TGTGCCAGCAGCCGCGGTGCAGGGTTGGAGCAGTACTTC
-	TRBD2	TRBJ2-7	TRBV19	CASSVGLARSYEQYF	TGTGCCAGTAGTGTTGGACTAGCGCGCTCCTACGAGCAGTACTTC
-	-	TRBJ1-3	TRBV10-1	CASSPYSGNTIYF	TGCGCCAGCAGCCCCTACTCTGGAAACACCATATATTTT
-	TRBD2	TRBJ2-1	TRBV7-3	CASSLAGARNEQFF	TGTGCCAGCAGCTTAGCGGGAGCTAGGAATGAGCAGTTCTTC
-	TRBD2	TRBJ2-7	TRBV5-1	CASSLTGGGYEQYF	TGCGCCAGCAGCTTGACGGGGGGTGGCTACGAGCAGTACTTC
few	TRBD1	TRBJ2-3	TRBV5-4	CASSSAGGRSTDTQYF	TGTGCCAGCAGCTCCGCAGGGGGTAGAAGCACAGATACGCAGTATTTT
few	-	TRBJ2-5	TRBV4-3	CASSTQLEAEGQYF	TGCGCCAGCAGCACCCAACTAGAGGCGGAGGGCCAGTACTTC